Included here is one TCR beta chain sequence, with context. The data were obtained in a study of blood T cell repertoires in COVID-19. The wider study: Italy, Spain and the United States were the sources of the convalescent and acute COVID-19 samples. Sources were T cells, B-cell-depleted T cells, or PBMCs; the material itself was cDNA or gDNA.

The CDR3 runs 16 residues. With 4 bases clipped from V and 6 bases from J, the junction kept 9 bases outside the gene matches. Germline CDR1 is LGHNA and CDR2 is YNFKEQ. In the original processing: Cell counts per sample came from amplifying reference gene primers. Assay used: immunoSEQ multiplex PCR; TCRdb lists only in-frame clones, some missing. The V and J calls and the clone size are those of that table, but D and trimming were determined from the DNA. The data contain roughly 260,000 clones, about 87% of them seen just once; the ten biggest clones take up approximately 3.7%. The clonotype comes from a man aged 60-69 years who had recovered from COVID-19. This chain uses TRBV4-2 with TRBJ2-1; 10 nucleotides line up with TRBD2. Sample: peripheral blood. CDR3: CASSPISGGAVNEQFF. The CDR3 DNA reads TGTGCCAGCAGCCCAATAAGCGGGGGGGCCGTCAATGAGCAGTTCTTC.